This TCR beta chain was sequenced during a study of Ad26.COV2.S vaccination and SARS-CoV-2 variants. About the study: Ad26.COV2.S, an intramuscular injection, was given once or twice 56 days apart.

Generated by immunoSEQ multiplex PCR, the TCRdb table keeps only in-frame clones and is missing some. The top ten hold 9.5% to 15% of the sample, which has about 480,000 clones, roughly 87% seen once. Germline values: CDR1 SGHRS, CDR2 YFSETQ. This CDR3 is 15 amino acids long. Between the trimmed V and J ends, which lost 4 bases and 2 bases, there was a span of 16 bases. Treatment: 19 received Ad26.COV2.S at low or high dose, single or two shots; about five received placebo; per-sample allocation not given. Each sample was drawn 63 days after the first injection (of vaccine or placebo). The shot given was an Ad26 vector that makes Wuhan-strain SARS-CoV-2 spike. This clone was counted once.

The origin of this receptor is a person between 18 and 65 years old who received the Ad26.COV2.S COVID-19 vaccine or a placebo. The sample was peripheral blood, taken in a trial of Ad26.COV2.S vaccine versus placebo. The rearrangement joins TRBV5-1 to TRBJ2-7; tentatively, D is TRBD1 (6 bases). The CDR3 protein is CASSPGAQGPYEQYF. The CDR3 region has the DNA TGCGCCAGCAGCCCAGGGGCGCAGGGGCCCTACGAGCAGTACTTC.